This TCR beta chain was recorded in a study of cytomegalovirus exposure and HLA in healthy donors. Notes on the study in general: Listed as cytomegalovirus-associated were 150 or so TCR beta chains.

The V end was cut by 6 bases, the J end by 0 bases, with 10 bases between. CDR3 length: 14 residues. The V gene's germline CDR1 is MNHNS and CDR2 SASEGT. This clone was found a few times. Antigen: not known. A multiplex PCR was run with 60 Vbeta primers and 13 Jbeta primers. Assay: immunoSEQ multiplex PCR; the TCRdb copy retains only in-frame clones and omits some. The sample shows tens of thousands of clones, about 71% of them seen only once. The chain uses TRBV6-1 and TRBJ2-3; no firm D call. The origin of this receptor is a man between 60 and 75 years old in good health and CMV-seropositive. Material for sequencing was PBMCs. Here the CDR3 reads CASRVTESTDTQYF. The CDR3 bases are TGTGCCAGCAGGGTGACGGAGAGCACAGATACGCAGTATTTT.